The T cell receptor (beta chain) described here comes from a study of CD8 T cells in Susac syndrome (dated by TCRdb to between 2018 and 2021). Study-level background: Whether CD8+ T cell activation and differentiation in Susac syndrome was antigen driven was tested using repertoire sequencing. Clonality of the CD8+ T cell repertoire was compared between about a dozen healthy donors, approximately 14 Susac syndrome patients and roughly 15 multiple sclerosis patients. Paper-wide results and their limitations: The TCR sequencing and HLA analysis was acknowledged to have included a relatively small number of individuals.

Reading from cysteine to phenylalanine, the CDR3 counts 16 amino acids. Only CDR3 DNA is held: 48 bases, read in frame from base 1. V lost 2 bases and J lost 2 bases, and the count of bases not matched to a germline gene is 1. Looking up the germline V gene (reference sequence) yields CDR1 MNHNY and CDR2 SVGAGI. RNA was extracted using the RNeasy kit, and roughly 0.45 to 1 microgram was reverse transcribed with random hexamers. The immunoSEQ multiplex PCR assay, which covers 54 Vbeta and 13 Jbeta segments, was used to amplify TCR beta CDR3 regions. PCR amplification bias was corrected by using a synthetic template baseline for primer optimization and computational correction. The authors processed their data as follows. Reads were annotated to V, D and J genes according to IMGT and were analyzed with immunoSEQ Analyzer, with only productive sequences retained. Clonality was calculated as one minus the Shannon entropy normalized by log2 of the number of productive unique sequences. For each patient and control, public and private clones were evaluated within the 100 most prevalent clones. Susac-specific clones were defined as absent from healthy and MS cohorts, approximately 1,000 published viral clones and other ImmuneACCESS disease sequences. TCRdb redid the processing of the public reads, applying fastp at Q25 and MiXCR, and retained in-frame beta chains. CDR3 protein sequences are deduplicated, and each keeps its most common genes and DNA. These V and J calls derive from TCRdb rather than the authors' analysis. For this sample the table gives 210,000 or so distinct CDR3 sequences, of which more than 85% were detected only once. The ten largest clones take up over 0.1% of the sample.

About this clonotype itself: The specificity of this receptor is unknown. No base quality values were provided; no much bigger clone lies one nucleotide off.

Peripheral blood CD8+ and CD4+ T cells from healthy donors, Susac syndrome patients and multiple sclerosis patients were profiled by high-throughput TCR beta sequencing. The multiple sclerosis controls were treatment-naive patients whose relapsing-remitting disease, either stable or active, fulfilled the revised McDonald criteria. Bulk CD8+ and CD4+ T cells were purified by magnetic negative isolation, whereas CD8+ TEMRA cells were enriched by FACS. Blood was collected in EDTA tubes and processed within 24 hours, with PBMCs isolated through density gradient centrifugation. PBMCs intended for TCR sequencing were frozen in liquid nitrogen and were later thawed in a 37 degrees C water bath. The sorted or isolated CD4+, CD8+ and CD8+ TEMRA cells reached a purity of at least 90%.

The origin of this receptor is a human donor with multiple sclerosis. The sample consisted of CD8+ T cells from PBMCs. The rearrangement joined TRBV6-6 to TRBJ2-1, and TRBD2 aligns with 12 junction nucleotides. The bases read TGTGCCAGCAGTTACGGGACTAGCGGGCCCTACAATGAGCAGTTCTTC. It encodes CASSYGTSGPYNEQFF.